The 27 T cell receptor beta chains given below trace back to one sample, sequenced in a study of T cell changes during pregnancy in multiple sclerosis. The data were produced by immunoSEQ multiplex PCR, yet TCRdb's version contains in-frame clones alone and is incomplete. The sample shows tens of thousands of clones, 92% of them seen only once. Sample: CD4+ T cells from peripheral blood mononuclear cells, taken after pregnancy. The receptors were sampled from a female donor in good health, enrolled as a control in a pregnancy study.

The chain links TRBV6-6 to TRBJ2-6; D gene unclear. In germline, CDR1 is MNHNY, CDR2 SVGAGI (reference sequence). With 9 bases removed from V and 0 bases from J, the gap between germline ends came to 3 bases. The CDR3 is 12 residues long. The CDR3 DNA reads as TGTGCCAGTTACTCTGGGGCCAACGTCCTGACTTTC. This gives the protein CASYSGANVLTF.

The V call is TRBV28, the J call TRBJ1-2; D gene uncertain. This CDR3 is built from 12 residues. Germline V gene lookup returns CDR1 MDHEN and CDR2 SYDVKM. Trimming took 6 bases from V and 7 from J, leaving 12 bases between them. In nucleotides, the CDR3 is TGTGCCAGCAGCCGCGGGGTGTTTGGCTACACCTTC. Its protein product is CASSRGVFGYTF.

This chain joins TRBV2 and TRBJ2-1; TRBD1 might be the D (6 bases). Germline CDR1 SNHLY, CDR2 FYNNEI. V dropped 5 bases and J dropped 6 bases, with 17 bases sitting between them. This CDR3 comprises 15 residues. Here the CDR3 DNA reads TGTGCCAGCAGTTTTGCTCCGGGACAAGCCAATGAGCAGTTCTTC. Its translation: CASSFAPGQANEQFF.

J is TRBJ2-3 and V is TRBV4-2, with D possibly being TRBD1 (5 bases). Trimming stripped 0 bases from V and 5 bases from J, with 12 bases between. Germline V gives CDR1 LGHNA, CDR2 YNFKEQ. The CDR3 has 15 amino acids. The CDR3 DNA is TGTGCCAGCAGCCAAGACTTTGGGGCCAGAGATACGCAGTATTTT. Protein product: CASSQDFGARDTQYF.

The chain carries TRBV27 and TRBJ2-6; 7 bases align to TRBD1. V gave up 7 bases and J gave up 4 bases; unmatched junction bases: 7. The CDR3 loop spans 15 amino acids. The germline gives CDR1 MNHEY, CDR2 SMNVEV (reference sequence). The CDR3 is CASKGQETGANVLTF. CDR3 coding DNA: TGTGCCAGCAAAGGACAGGAGACCGGGGCCAACGTCCTGACTTTC.

The chain has TRBV7-9 and TRBJ1-5; no firm D call. Germline loops: CDR1 SEHNR, CDR2 FQNEAQ (reference sequence). Trimming removed 2 bases from V and 3 bases from J, with 17 bases in between. CDR3 size: 17 residues. The CDR3 nucleotides read TGTGCCAGCAGCTTATACAGTACAGCCCGGTCCAATCAGCCCCAGCATTTT. Its protein is CASSLYSTARSNQPQHF.

The rearrangement links TRBV19 to TRBJ2-4, with 10 bases matching TRBD2. Per the germline V gene, CDR1 is LNHDA and CDR2 is SQIVND (reference sequence). Losses at the gene ends were 5 bases for V and 2 bases for J; bases not matched to a gene: 12. CDR3 length: 18 amino acids. CDR3 nucleotides: TGTGCCAGTAGTTCCAACACCTTTAGCGGGGGGTCCAAAAACATTCAGTACTTC. Amino acids: CASSSNTFSGGSKNIQYF.

The chain combines TRBV18 with TRBJ2-3, with a possible D match to TRBD1 (6 bases). The CDR3 has 16 residues. V was clipped by 1 base and J by 5 bases, with 16 bases between them. The germline gives CDR1 KGHSH, CDR2 LQKENI. The CDR3, as DNA: TGTGCCAGCTCACCACTGAGAGACAGGTCTCAAGATACGCAGTATTTT. This sequence encodes CASSPLRDRSQDTQYF.

This chain connects TRBV6-5 to TRBJ1-4; TRBD1 agrees at 10 bases. Unmatched junction bases numbered 5, after V lost 2 bases and J lost 8 bases. This CDR3 comprises 15 residues. The germline V gene encodes CDR1 MNHEY and CDR2 SVGAGI. The chain's CDR3 is CASSYGDRGGEKLFF. In nucleotides, the CDR3 is TGTGCCAGCAGTTACGGGGACAGGGGAGGGGAAAAACTGTTTTTT.

The chain employs TRBV18 and TRBJ2-3; no clear D gene. The germline V gene encodes CDR1 KGHSH and CDR2 LQKENI. V shed 2 bases and J shed 0 bases, with 9 bases lying between them. The CDR3 consists of 15 residues. CDR3 in amino acids: CASSPKARSTDTQYF. The CDR3, as DNA: TGTGCCAGCTCACCAAAGGCGCGGAGCACAGATACGCAGTATTTT.

The rearrangement links TRBV5-6 to TRBJ1-2; no firm D call. This CDR3 has 14 residues. In germline, CDR1 is SGHDT, CDR2 YYEEEE. The germline V and J ends were trimmed by 0 bases and 8 bases, with 14 bases remaining between them. The CDR3 loop is CASSLGGRPGGYTF. The CDR3 nucleotides read TGTGCCAGCAGCTTGGGTGGGAGACCTGGGGGCTACACCTTC.

V usage is TRBV7-9 and J usage is TRBJ2-1; D remains unclear. CDR1 is SEHNR and CDR2 is FQNEAQ in the germline V gene (reference sequence). This CDR3 is 11 amino acids long. The V end lost 4 bases, the J end lost 9 bases, and 7 bases lay between the germline ends. This CDR3 reads CASSSSVEQFF. As DNA, the CDR3 is TGTGCCAGCAGCTCCTCGGTTGAGCAGTTCTTC.

CDR3 sequence (DNA): TGTGCCAGCGGGGACACGTACCGGGGCACTGAAGCTTTCTTT. Protein sequence: CASGDTYRGTEAFF. The chain uses TRBV7-8 and TRBJ1-1, with TRBD1 as a possible D gene (6 bases). The CDR3 length is 14 residues. Germline CDR1 is SGHVS and CDR2 is FQNEAQ. Trimming shortened V by 8 bases and J by 4 bases, and 17 bases separated the two germline ends.

This sequence joins TRBV18 and TRBJ1-1; D remains ambiguous. Trimming stripped 4 bases from V and 6 bases from J, with 12 bases between. The germline gives CDR1 KGHSH, CDR2 LQKENI. CDR3 length: 13 amino acids. CDR3: CASSRAVGAEAFF. CDR3 nucleotide sequence: TGTGCCAGCTCACGGGCAGTCGGGGCTGAAGCTTTCTTT.

V and J are TRBV5-8 and TRBJ2-1; D may be TRBD2 (5 bases). The CDR3 length is 16 residues. The germline V gene has CDR1 SGHTS and CDR2 YDEGEE. Trimming removed 0 bases from V and 6 bases from J, with 16 bases in between. CDR3 protein: CASSLASSSFGNEQFF. The CDR3 DNA sequence: TGTGCCAGCAGCTTGGCTAGCTCAAGTTTTGGCAATGAGCAGTTCTTC.

The chain has TRBV5-4 and TRBJ1-1; possible D gene TRBD1, 5 bases. The CDR3 runs 14 residues. CDR1 is SGHNT and CDR2 is YYREEE in the germline V gene (reference sequence). V was cut by 2 bases and J by 9 bases, with 17 bases left in between. Written as DNA, the CDR3 is TGTGCCAGCAGCTTTCCTTTTGAAGGACATAAAGCTTTCTTT. Encoded protein: CASSFPFEGHKAFF.

The chain joins TRBV28 to TRBJ2-5, with TRBD1 matching 7 bases. Germline loops: CDR1 MDHEN, CDR2 SYDVKM. V lost 5 bases to trimming and J lost 6 bases; unmatched junction nucleotides: 9. The CDR3 sequence is 14 residues long. CDR3 nucleotides: TGTGCCAGCAGTCCCACAGGGGTCACGAAGACCCAGTACTTC. It codes for CASSPTGVTKTQYF. The full variable domain, in which reference TRBV28 and TRBJ2-5 provide the parts outside the CDR3, is DVKVTQSSRYLVKRTGEKVFLECVQDMDHENMFWYRQDPGLGLRLIYFSYDVKMKEKGDIPEGYSVSREKKERFSLILESASTNQTSMYLCASSPTGVTKTQYFGPGTRLLVL.

The chain carries TRBV28 and TRBJ1-2; no clear D. The CDR3 is 13 residues long. Trimming cost V 5 bases and J 4 bases, with 11 bases left between them. From germline, CDR1 is MDHEN and CDR2 SYDVKM. The CDR3, as DNA: TGTGCCAGCAGTATTCCCGAAGCCTATGGCTACACCTTC. This codes for CASSIPEAYGYTF.

CDR3 region: CASRRGQARYEQYF. In nucleotides, the CDR3 is TGTGCCAGCAGACGGGGACAGGCTCGCTACGAGCAGTACTTC. The chain couples TRBV6-5 to TRBJ2-7; 8 bases are shared with TRBD1. The CDR3 extends over 14 amino acids. V gave up 6 bases and J gave up 3 bases; unmatched junction bases: 7. The V gene's germline CDR1 is MNHEY and CDR2 SVGAGI.

This rearrangement joins TRBV27 to TRBJ2-1, with TRBD2 as a possible D gene (7 bases). The CDR3 contains 15 residues. Trimming cost V 5 bases and J 2 bases, with 13 bases left between them. CDR1 is MNHEY and CDR2 is SMNVEV in the germline V gene (reference sequence). The CDR3, as DNA: TGTGCCAGCAGTGGGAGGGGGGCTCCCTACAATGAGCAGTTCTTC. Amino acid sequence: CASSGRGAPYNEQFF.

The chain recombines TRBV18 with TRBJ1-5; D perhaps matches TRBD1 (6 bases). V lost 9 bases to trimming and J lost 2 bases, with 14 bases between them. CDR3 length: 14 amino acids. The germline CDR1 and CDR2 sequences are KGHSH and LQKENI. The CDR3 DNA reads TGTGCCAGTGCCCAGGGGCAGGGCAATCAGCCCCAGCATTTT. The encoded protein is CASAQGQGNQPQHF.

The chain is built from TRBV7-2 and TRBJ1-5; 7 positions match TRBD1. Per the germline V gene, CDR1 is SGHTA and CDR2 is FQGNSA. V gave up 5 bases and J gave up 5 bases; unmatched junction bases: 9. The CDR3 contains 15 residues. CDR3 nucleotides: TGTGCCAGCAGCACACAACAGGGGTTGGATCAGCCCCAGCATTTT. This gives the protein CASSTQQGLDQPQHF.

The rearrangement uses TRBV9 and TRBJ1-1, with D tentatively TRBD1 (5 bases). Germline V gene data show CDR1 as SGDLS and CDR2 as YYNGEE. CDR3 length equals 14 residues. V dropped 0 bases and J dropped 9 bases, with 15 bases sitting between them. The DNA for the CDR3 is TGTGCCAGCAGCGTAGGTCCCAGCACAGGTAAAGCTTTCTTT. This encodes CASSVGPSTGKAFF.

The chain recombines TRBV9 with TRBJ2-3; tentative D call: TRBD2 (7 bases). The germline V and J ends were trimmed by 3 bases and 6 bases, with 14 bases remaining between them. CDR1 is SGDLS and CDR2 is YYNGEE in the germline V gene. The CDR3 length is 14 residues. CDR3 loop: CASSALGGADTQYF. CDR3 DNA: TGTGCCAGCAGCGCTCTGGGGGGGGCCGATACGCAGTATTTT.

CDR3 coding DNA: TGTGCCAGCTCACCACAGGGGCCTGGGGCCAACGTCCTGACTTTC. Protein: CASSPQGPGANVLTF. The V gene is TRBV18, the J gene TRBJ2-6, with a possible D match to TRBD1 (5 bases). Germline CDR1 reads KGHSH; CDR2 reads LQKENI. The germline V and J ends were trimmed by 1 base and 2 bases, with 6 bases remaining between them. The CDR3 is 15 amino acids. Variable domain in full (rest from reference TRBV18 and TRBJ2-6): NAGVMQNPRHLVRRRGQEARLRCSPMKGHSHVYWYRQLPEEGLKFMVYLQKENIIDESGMPKERFSAEFPKEGPSILRIQQVVRGDSAAYFCASSPQGPGANVLTFGAGSRLTVL.

V usage is TRBV28 and J usage is TRBJ1-1; TRBD1 is a possible D gene (5 bases). The CDR3 consists of 15 residues. Trimming pared 6 bases from V and 6 bases from J, leaving 20 bases between. Germline CDR1 MDHEN, CDR2 SYDVKM. For the CDR3, the DNA is TGTGCCAGCAGCCTGGAGGGGTGGAGGAAGGCTGAAGCTTTCTTT. Translated: CASSLEGWRKAEAFF.

This chain links TRBV7-2 with TRBJ1-1; 9 bases fit TRBD1. After removal of 1 base from V and 5 bases from J, the junction contained 5 bases not matched to a gene. CDR3 length: 15 amino acids. Germline CDR1 SGHTA, CDR2 FQGNSA. CDR3 amino acids: CASSLGDREGTEAFF. For the CDR3, the DNA is TGTGCCAGCAGCTTAGGGGACAGGGAAGGGACTGAAGCTTTCTTT.